These 9 T cell receptor beta chains share one sample of origin, sequenced in a study of blood T cell repertoires in COVID-19. The method was immunoSEQ multiplex PCR; TCRdb's version includes in-frame clones alone and lacks a portion of them. Found here are about 140,000 clones, about 79% of them singletons; the top ten hold approximately 10%. The source material was peripheral blood. Receptors were obtained from a man in his 60s with active or convalescent COVID-19.

This sequence joins TRBV6-6 and TRBJ1-5; a possible D gene is TRBD1 (5 bases). The germline gives CDR1 MNHNY, CDR2 SVGAGI (reference sequence). The V end lost 8 bases, the J end lost 0 bases, and 14 bases lay between the germline ends. CDR3 length: 15 amino acids. The CDR3 protein is CASSDVRDSNQPQHF. Here the CDR3 DNA reads TGTGCCAGCTCCGACGTCAGGGATAGCAATCAGCCCCAGCATTTT.

The gene calls are TRBV7-8 and TRBJ1-2; TRBD1 aligns across 8 bases. The germline gives CDR1 SGHVS, CDR2 FQNEAQ. CDR3 length equals 13 residues. The junction had 6 bases not matched to a gene; V was cut back by 5 bases and J by 7 bases. The CDR3 region has the DNA TGTGCCAGCAGCCTACAGGGGGGTGGTGGCTACACCTTC. Translated, it gives CASSLQGGGGYTF.

The chain couples TRBV6-2 or TRBV6-3 to TRBJ2-3; TRBD2 aligns across 7 bases. CDR3 size: 17 residues. The V and J ends lost 6 bases and 6 bases, in that order; junction bases with no gene match: 18. Germline CDR1 is MNHEY and CDR2 is SVGEGT. The CDR3 region is CASSHPGGLIVTDTQYF. As DNA, the CDR3 is TGTGCCAGCAGCCACCCCGGGGGACTAATTGTTACGGATACGCAGTATTTT.

This chain joins TRBV12-3 or TRBV12-4 and TRBJ2-5; tentative D call: TRBD2 (5 bases). V lost 1 base to trimming and J lost 5 bases, with 8 bases between them. The CDR3 spans 13 residues. DNA for the CDR3: TGTGCCAGCAGTTTAGGAACGGGGGAGACCCAGTACTTC. Its protein is CASSLGTGETQYF.

The chain joins TRBV2 to TRBJ1-5; weak D call: TRBD1 (5 bases). Germline V lookup: CDR1 SNHLY, CDR2 FYNNEI. Trimming pared 1 base from V and 7 bases from J, leaving 17 bases between. The CDR3 is 16 amino acids. The CDR3 DNA reads as TGTGCCAGCAGTGAAGGGGGGGAGTCGAGCCACCAGCCCCAGCATTTT. Translation gives CASSEGGESSHQPQHF.

The DNA of the CDR3 is TGTGCCAGCAGTGTTGCCCCCCTTTTACGACAGGGACATAATTCACCCCTCCACTTT. This sequence encodes CASSVAPLLRQGHNSPLHF. V usage is TRBV2 and J usage is TRBJ1-6; TRBD1 matches at 7 bases. Germline CDR1 and CDR2: SNHLY and FYNNEI. The CDR3 length is 19 residues. The J segment lost 5 bases and the V segment lost 4 bases, leaving 17 bases of the junction unmatched.

This sequence joins TRBV28 and TRBJ1-3; tentatively, D is TRBD1 (6 bases). In germline, CDR1 is MDHEN, CDR2 SYDVKM. This CDR3 comprises 15 residues. Deletions cut 11 bases from V and 4 bases from J, with 21 bases between. The CDR3 nucleotides read TGTGCCTCCCTAACAGGGATCGAGGGAGGAAACACCATATATTTT. It is translated as CASLTGIEGGNTIYF.

This clone was picked up a small number of times. The CDR3, as DNA: TGTGCCAGCAGTTATCGCGACAGGCCCTACACTGAAGCTTTCTTT. As protein: CASSYRDRPYTEAFF. This chain links TRBV6-5 with TRBJ1-1, with D perhaps TRBD1 (6 bases). The CDR3 covers 15 residues. The V end was cut by 3 bases, the J end by 3 bases, with 14 bases between. Germline V gives CDR1 MNHEY, CDR2 SVGAGI.

The chain combines TRBV25-1 with TRBJ1-1, with 7 positions matching TRBD1. The CDR3 consists of 15 residues. V lost 3 bases and J lost 0; bases outside the gene matches: 4. Germline lookup yields CDR1 MGHDK and CDR2 SYGVNS. The CDR3, as DNA: TGTGCCAGCAGTGAGACAGGGTTCATGAACACTGAAGCTTTCTTT. It yields the protein CASSETGFMNTEAFF.